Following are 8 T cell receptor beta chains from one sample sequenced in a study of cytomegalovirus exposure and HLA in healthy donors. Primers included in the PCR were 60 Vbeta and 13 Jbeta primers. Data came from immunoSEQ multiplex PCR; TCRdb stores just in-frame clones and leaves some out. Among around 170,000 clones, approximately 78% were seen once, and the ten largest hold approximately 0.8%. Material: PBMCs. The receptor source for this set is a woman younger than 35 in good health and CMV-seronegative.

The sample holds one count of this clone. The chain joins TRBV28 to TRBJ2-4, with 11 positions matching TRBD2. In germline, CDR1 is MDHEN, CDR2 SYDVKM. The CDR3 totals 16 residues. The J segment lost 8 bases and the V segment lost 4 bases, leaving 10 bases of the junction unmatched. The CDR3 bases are TGTGCCAGCAGTTCCCTACAACTAGCGGGAGAGGACATTCAGTACTTC. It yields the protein CASSSLQLAGEDIQYF.

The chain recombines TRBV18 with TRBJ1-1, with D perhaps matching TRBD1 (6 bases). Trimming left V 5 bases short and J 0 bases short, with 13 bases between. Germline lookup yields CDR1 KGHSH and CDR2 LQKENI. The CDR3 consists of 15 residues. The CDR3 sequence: CASSSGGALNTEAFF. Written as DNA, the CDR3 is TGTGCCAGCTCATCTGGGGGGGCCCTGAACACTGAAGCTTTCTTT.

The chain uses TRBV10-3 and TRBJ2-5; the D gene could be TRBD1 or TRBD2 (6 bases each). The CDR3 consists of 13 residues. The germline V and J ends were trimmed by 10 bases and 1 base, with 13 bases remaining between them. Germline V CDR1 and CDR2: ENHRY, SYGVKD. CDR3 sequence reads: CATRRGIQETQYF. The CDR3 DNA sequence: TGTGCCACCAGGAGGGGGATCCAAGAGACCCAGTACTTC.

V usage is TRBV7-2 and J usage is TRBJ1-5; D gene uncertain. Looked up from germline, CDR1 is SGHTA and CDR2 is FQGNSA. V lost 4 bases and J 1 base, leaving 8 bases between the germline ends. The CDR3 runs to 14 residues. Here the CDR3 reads CASSYSPSNQPQHF. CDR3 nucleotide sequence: TGTGCCAGCAGCTACAGTCCCAGCAATCAGCCCCAGCATTTT.

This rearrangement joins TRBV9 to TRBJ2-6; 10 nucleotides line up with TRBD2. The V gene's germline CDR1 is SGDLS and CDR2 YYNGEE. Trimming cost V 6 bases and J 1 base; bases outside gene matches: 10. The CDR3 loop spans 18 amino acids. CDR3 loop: CASTPRASGSSGANVLTF. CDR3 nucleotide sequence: TGTGCCAGCACCCCAAGGGCTAGCGGGAGTTCTGGGGCCAACGTCCTGACTTTC.

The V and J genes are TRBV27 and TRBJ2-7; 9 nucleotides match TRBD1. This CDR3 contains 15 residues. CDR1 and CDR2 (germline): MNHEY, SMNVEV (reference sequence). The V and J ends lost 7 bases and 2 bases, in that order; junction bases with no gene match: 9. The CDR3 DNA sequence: TGTGCCAGCAAACTCGACAGGGGGTATCCCTACGAGCAGTACTTC. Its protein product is CASKLDRGYPYEQYF.

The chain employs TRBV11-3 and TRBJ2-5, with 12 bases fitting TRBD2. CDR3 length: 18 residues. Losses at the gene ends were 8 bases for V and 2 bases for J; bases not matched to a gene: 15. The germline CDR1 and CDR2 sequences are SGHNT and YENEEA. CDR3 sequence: CASSNPPGLAGKQETQYF. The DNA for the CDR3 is TGTGCCAGCTCCAACCCGCCCGGACTAGCGGGGAAGCAAGAGACCCAGTACTTC.

The CDR3 sequence is CAGQSPPGTGGTVPGNGYTF. CDR3 in DNA: TGCGCCGGCCAATCGCCCCCCGGGACAGGGGGTACCGTACCGGGAAATGGCTACACCTTC. This chain joins TRBV10-2 and TRBJ1-2; 11 bases map to TRBD1. Germline V gives CDR1 WSHSY, CDR2 SAAADI. The CDR3 covers 20 residues. The J segment lost 6 bases and the V segment lost 11 bases, leaving 29 bases of the junction unmatched.